Here is one TCR beta chain with its context. What it binds is unknown. TCRdb keeps only in-frame clones here, not all; method: immunoSEQ multiplex PCR. The repertoire holds 65,000 to 75,000 clones, roughly 93% seen once, with more than 2.5% in the top ten. This CDR3 spans 12 amino acids. Per the germline V gene, CDR1 is SNHLY and CDR2 is FYNNEI. V lost 7 bases and J 11 bases, leaving 17 bases between the germline ends. This sample was included in a study of cytomegalovirus exposure and HLA in healthy donors. Study-level background: The same platform used for the 600 to 750 first-cohort repertoires was also used for the 120 or so validation repertoires, as a later analysis reported.

Findings of the study overall: For most TCR sequences rarity was the rule, although some public TCRs occurred in many donors. Cytomegalovirus association was listed for around 180 TCR beta chains.

The material sequenced was PBMCs. This TCR derives from a woman aged 18-30 years in good health and CMV-seropositive. V and J are TRBV2 and TRBJ1-1, with D tentatively TRBD1 (6 bases). CDR3 residues: CASKGGEKGAFF. CDR3 DNA sequence: TGTGCCAGCAAAGGGGGAGAAAAAGGGGCTTTCTTT.